A selection of T cell receptor beta chains follows, all from one sample in a study of type 1 and type 2 diabetes patients. TCRdb passed the multiplex PCR reads through MiXCR, listing each CDR3 protein once. This sample carries about 250,000 distinct CDR3 sequences, approximately 50% of them seen once, and the ten largest clones take roughly 13%. Sequenced material: peripheral blood mononuclear cells (PBMCs). All receptors derive from a man aged 18 to 29 with type 2 diabetes. Both conserved end residues are part of each CDR3. The D gene is left open where the match is weak. Some rows mark clone size as missing; the rest say once, few, many or name a class of expanded clone.

D gene: TRBD2; CDR3 length: 15; clone size: NA; V gene: TRBV20-1; J gene: TRBJ2-2; CDR3 DNA: TGCAGTGCTAGAGATAGCGGGAGGGACACCGGGGAGCTGTTTTTT; CDR3 protein: CSARDSGRDTGELFF
D gene: NA; CDR3 length: 14; clone size: many; V gene: TRBV30; J gene: TRBJ1-1; CDR3 DNA: TGTGCCTGGAGTGCAAATCCCGCGGTAGCTGAAGCTTTCTTT; CDR3 protein: CAWSANPAVAEAFF
D gene: TRBD2; CDR3 length: 14; clone size: NA; V gene: TRBV19; J gene: TRBJ2-1; CDR3 DNA: TGTGCCAGTAGTTGGACTAGCACCTACAATGAGCAGTTCTTC; CDR3 protein: CASSWTSTYNEQFF
D gene: NA; CDR3 length: 13; clone size: NA; V gene: TRBV7-8; J gene: TRBJ2-7; CDR3 DNA: TGTGCCAGCTCGGGGAGAAAAGCCTACGAGCAGTACTTC; CDR3 protein: CASSGRKAYEQYF
D gene: NA; CDR3 length: 15; clone size: NA; V gene: TRBV7-2; J gene: TRBJ1-5; CDR3 DNA: TGTGCCAGCAGCTTAGTAACTGGGGGAAATCAGCCCCAGCATTTT; CDR3 protein: CASSLVTGGNQPQHF
D gene: NA; CDR3 length: 14; clone size: NA; V gene: TRBV7-6; J gene: TRBJ2-3; CDR3 DNA: TGTGCCAGCAGCCCCCGCGGGCGTGCAGATACGCAGTATTTT; CDR3 protein: CASSPRGRADTQYF
D gene: NA; CDR3 length: 12; clone size: NA; V gene: TRBV30; J gene: TRBJ1-3; CDR3 DNA: TGTGCCTGGAGTAACTCTGGAAACACCATATATTTT; CDR3 protein: CAWSNSGNTIYF
D gene: TRBD1; CDR3 length: 18; clone size: few; V gene: TRBV19; J gene: TRBJ2-2; CDR3 DNA: TGTGCCAGTAGTATAGATCCCTCGGGACAGGCGAACACCGGGGAGCTGTTTTTT; CDR3 protein: CASSIDPSGQANTGELFF
D gene: NA; CDR3 length: 14; clone size: once; V gene: TRBV2; J gene: TRBJ2-5; CDR3 DNA: TGTGCCAGCAGTACGACAGAGTATCGCCCGGAGCCAGGATTC; CDR3 protein: CASSTTEYRPEPGF
D gene: NA; CDR3 length: 14; clone size: NA; V gene: TRBV5-5; J gene: TRBJ2-7; CDR3 DNA: TGTGCCAGCAGCTCGGAGACTCGCCCCTACGAGCAGTACTTC; CDR3 protein: CASSSETRPYEQYF
D gene: NA; CDR3 length: 13; clone size: few; V gene: TRBV2; J gene: TRBJ1-2; CDR3 DNA: TGTGCCAGCAGTGTAGGCAGGGGCAATGGCTACACCTTC; CDR3 protein: CASSVGRGNGYTF
D gene: TRBD1; CDR3 length: 14; clone size: NA; V gene: TRBV29-1; J gene: TRBJ1-3; CDR3 DNA: TGCAGCGCAACGACAGGGAGCTCTGGAAACACCATATATTTT; CDR3 protein: CSATTGSSGNTIYF